In this sample, the clone carrying this TCR beta chain turned up many times. Antigen: not known. This sample is part of a study of T-cell reconstitution after alpha-beta-depleted transplantation in children. Regarding the study as a whole: T-cell counts and diversity were attributed mostly to newly produced T cells one year after transplant. In patients about two months after transplant, alpha-beta T cells reportedly arose from several hundred expanded graft clones. Day-60 TCRbeta diversity that was high in some patients was derived from surviving recipient T cells and thymic progenitors.

CDR3 length: 15 residues. V was shortened by 3 bases and J by 5 bases, with 16 bases between the two germline ends. Researchers prepared the TCRbeta library using unique molecular identifiers, the study reports. Via MiXCR, TCRdb re-called the PCR reads, giving one row per CDR3 protein. The sample lists over 85,000 distinct CDR3 sequences, 5% to 6% seen once, with roughly 5.5% in the top ten. The specimen comprised PBMCs, mostly from graft donor cells, sampled 60 days after TCRalphabeta/CD19-depleted stem cell transplant. The J gene is TRBJ2-5, the V gene TRBV12-3 or TRBV12-4; D perhaps matches TRBD1 (6 bases). The sequence derives from a female patient younger than 10 who had a stem cell transplant for Fanconi anemia, so the T cells may come from the graft donor. The DNA of the CDR3 is TGTGCCAGCAGTTTGTATTTGGGGGCGCGGGAGACCCAGTACTTC. Residues: CASSLYLGARETQYF.